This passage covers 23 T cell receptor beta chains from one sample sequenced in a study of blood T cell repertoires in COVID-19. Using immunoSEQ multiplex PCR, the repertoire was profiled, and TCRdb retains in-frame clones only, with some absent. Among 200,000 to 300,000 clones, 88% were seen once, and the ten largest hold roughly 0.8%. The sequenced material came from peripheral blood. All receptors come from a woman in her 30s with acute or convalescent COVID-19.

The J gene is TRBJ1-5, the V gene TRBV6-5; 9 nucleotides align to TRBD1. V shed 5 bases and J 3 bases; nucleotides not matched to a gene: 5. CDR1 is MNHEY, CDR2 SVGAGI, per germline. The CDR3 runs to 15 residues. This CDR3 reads CASSPGTGFNQPQHF. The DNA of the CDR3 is TGTGCCAGCAGTCCCGGGACAGGGTTCAATCAGCCCCAGCATTTT.

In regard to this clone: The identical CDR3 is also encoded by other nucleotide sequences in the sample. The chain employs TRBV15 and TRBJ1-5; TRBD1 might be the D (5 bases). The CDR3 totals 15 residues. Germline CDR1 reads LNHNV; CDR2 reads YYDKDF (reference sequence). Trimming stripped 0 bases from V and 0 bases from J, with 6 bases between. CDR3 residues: CATSREQGSNQPQHF. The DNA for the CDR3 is TGTGCCACCAGCAGAGAGCAGGGTAGCAATCAGCCCCAGCATTTT.

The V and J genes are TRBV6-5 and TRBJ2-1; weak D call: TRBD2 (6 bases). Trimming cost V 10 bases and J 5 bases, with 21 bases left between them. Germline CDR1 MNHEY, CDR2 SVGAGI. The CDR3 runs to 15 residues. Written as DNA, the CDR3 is TGTGCCATCCTTAGAGGGCTAGCGTCGAACAATGAGCAGTTCTTC. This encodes CAILRGLASNNEQFF.

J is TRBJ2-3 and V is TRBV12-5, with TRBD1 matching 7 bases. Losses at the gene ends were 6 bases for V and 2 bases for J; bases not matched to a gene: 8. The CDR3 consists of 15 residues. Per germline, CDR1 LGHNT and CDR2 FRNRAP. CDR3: CASGPGTATTDTQYF. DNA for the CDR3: TGTGCTAGTGGACCCGGGACAGCCACCACAGATACGCAGTATTTT.

CDR3: CASSPAGGYEQYF. Written as DNA, the CDR3 is TGTGCCAGCAGCCCAGCGGGAGGCTACGAGCAGTACTTC. The chain recombines TRBV2 with TRBJ2-7; TRBD2 matches 9 bases. Trimming cost V 6 bases and J 3 bases; bases outside gene matches: 3. CDR1 and CDR2 (germline): SNHLY, FYNNEI. CDR3 length: 13 amino acids. The whole variable domain, remainder taken from reference TRBV2 and TRBJ2-7, is EPEVTQTPSHQVTQMGQEVILRCVPISNHLYFYWYRQILGQKVEFLVSFYNNEISEKSEIFDDQFSVERPDGSNFTLKIRSTKLEDSAMYFCASSPAGGYEQYFGPGTRLTVT.

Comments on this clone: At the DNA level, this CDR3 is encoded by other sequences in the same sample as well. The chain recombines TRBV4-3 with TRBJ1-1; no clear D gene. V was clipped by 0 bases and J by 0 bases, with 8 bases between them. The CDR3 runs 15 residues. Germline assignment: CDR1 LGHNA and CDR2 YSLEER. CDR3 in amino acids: CASSQERVLNTEAFF. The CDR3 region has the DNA TGCGCCAGCAGCCAAGAGAGGGTTTTGAACACTGAAGCTTTCTTT.

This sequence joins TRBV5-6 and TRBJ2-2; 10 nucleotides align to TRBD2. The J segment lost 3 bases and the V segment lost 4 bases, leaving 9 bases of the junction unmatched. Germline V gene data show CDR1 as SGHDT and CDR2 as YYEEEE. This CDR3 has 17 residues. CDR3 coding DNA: TGTGCCAGCAGCCGAACTAGCGGGACCGGGTACACCGGGGAGCTGTTTTTT. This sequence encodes CASSRTSGTGYTGELFF.

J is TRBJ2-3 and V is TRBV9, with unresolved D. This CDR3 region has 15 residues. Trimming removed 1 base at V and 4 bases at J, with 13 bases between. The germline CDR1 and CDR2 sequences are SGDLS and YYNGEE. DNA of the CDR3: TGTGCCAGCAGCGTAAATCCGGAGAGACCAGATACGCAGTATTTT. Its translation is CASSVNPERPDTQYF.

CDR3 sequence (DNA): TGTGCCTGGACCACCGGGACAGATAATTCACCCCTCCACTTT. Translated, it gives CAWTTGTDNSPLHF. V and J are TRBV30 and TRBJ1-6, with 7 bases matching TRBD1. The CDR3 loop spans 14 amino acids. Germline V gives CDR1 GTSNPN, CDR2 SVGIG (reference sequence). The V and J ends lost 4 bases and 5 bases, in that order; junction bases with no gene match: 5.

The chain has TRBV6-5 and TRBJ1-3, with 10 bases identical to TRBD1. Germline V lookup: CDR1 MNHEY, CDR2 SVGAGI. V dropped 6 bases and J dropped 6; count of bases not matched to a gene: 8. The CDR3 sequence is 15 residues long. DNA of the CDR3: TGTGCCAGCAGGGTGACAGGGGGCGCCGAAAACACCATATATTTT. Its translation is CASRVTGGAENTIYF.

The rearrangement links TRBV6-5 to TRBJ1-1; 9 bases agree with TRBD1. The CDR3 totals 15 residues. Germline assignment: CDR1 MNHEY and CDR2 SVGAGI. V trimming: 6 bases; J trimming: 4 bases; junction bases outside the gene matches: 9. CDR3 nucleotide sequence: TGTGCCAGCAGCCATCGGACAGGGGAAGGCACTGAAGCTTTCTTT. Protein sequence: CASSHRTGEGTEAFF.

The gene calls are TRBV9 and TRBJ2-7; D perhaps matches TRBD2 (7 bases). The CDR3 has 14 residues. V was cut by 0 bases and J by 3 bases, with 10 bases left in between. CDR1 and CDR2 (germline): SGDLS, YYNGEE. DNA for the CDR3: TGTGCCAGCAGCGTAGGGGGAGGGGGCTACGAGCAGTACTTC. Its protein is CASSVGGGGYEQYF.

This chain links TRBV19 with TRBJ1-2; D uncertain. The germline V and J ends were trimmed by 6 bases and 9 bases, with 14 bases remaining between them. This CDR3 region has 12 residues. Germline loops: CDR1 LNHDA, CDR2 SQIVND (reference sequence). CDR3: CASSPPTLRYTF. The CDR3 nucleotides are TGTGCCAGTAGCCCACCTACCCTTCGCTACACCTTC.

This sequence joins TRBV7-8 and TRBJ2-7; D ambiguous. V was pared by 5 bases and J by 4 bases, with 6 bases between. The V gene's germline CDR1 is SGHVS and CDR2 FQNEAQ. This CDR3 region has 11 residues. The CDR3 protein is CASSVGYEQYF. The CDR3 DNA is TGTGCCAGCAGCGTCGGGTACGAGCAGTACTTC.

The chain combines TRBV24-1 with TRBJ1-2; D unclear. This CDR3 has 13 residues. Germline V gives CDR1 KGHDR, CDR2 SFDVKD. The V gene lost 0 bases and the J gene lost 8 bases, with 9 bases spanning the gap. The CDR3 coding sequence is TGTGCCACCAGTGATTTGTCCGGGAAGGGCTACACCTTC. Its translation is CATSDLSGKGYTF.

CDR3 loop: CASSGGYRGRNQPQHF. The CDR3 bases are TGTGCCAGCAGTGGGGGTTACAGGGGGCGAAATCAGCCCCAGCATTTT. The chain combines TRBV6-2 or TRBV6-3 with TRBJ1-5; TRBD1 aligns across 9 bases. J gave up 4 bases and V 5 bases, and 9 bases lay outside the gene matches. The CDR3 is 16 amino acids. Germline CDR1 MNHEY, CDR2 SVGEGT.

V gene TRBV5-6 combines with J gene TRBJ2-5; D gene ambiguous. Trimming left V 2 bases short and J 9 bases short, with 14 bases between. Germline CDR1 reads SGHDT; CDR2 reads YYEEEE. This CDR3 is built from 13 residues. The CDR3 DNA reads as TGTGCCAGCAGCTTTTTTCCCGGTCAGGCCCAGTACTTC. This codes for CASSFFPGQAQYF. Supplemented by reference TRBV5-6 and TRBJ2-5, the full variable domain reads DAGVTQSPTHLIKTRGQQVTLRCSPKSGHDTVSWYQQALGQGPQFIFQYYEEEERQRGNFPDRFSGHQFPNYSSELNVNALLLGDSALYLCASSFFPGQAQYFGPGTRLLVL.

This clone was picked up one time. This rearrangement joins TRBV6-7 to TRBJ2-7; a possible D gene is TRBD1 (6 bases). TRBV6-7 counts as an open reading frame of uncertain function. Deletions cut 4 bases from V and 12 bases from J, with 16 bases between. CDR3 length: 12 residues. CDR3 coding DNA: TGTGCCAGCAGTTCGTCCCCAGGACAGAGGTACTTC. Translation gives CASSSSPGQRYF.

The CDR3 coding sequence is TGCGCCAGCAGCTTCGGTGTAGGGGACTACTATGGCTACACCTTC. Amino acids: CASSFGVGDYYGYTF. The chain couples TRBV5-1 to TRBJ1-2, with D possibly being TRBD1 (5 bases). The CDR3 extends over 15 amino acids. With 2 bases removed from V and 3 bases from J, the gap between germline ends came to 14 bases. CDR1 SGHRS and CDR2 YFSETQ come from the germline V gene.

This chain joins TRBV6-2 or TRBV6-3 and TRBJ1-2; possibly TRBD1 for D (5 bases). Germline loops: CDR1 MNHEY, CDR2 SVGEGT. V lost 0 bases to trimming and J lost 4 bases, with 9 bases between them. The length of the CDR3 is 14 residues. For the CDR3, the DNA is TGTGCCAGCAGTTACTCGGGGCAAGTCTATGGCTACACCTTC. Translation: CASSYSGQVYGYTF.

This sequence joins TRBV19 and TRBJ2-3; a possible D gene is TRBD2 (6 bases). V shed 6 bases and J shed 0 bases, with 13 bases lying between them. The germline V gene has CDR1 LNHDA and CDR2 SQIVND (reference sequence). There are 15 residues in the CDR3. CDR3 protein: CASSLGRGSTDTQYF. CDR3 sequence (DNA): TGTGCCAGTAGCCTCGGGAGAGGGAGCACAGATACGCAGTATTTT.

Written as DNA, the CDR3 is TGCAGCGTCTCCTTGACAGATACGCAGTATTTT. It is translated as CSVSLTDTQYF. This sequence joins TRBV29-1 and TRBJ2-3, with unresolved D. CDR1 and CDR2 (germline): SQVTM, ANQGSEA. This CDR3 is built from 11 residues. Trimming removed 6 bases at V and 3 bases at J, with 7 bases between.

The CDR3 DNA reads as TGTGCCAGCAGCGTAAGACTAGCGGGAGTGGGTGAGCAGTTCTTC. Translating gives CASSVRLAGVGEQFF. The V gene is TRBV7-2, the J gene TRBJ2-1; the match to TRBD2 covers 12 bases. The CDR3 contains 15 residues. V shed 5 bases, J shed 9 bases, and the junction held 8 bases outside the gene matches. CDR1 SGHTA and CDR2 FQGNSA come from the germline V gene.